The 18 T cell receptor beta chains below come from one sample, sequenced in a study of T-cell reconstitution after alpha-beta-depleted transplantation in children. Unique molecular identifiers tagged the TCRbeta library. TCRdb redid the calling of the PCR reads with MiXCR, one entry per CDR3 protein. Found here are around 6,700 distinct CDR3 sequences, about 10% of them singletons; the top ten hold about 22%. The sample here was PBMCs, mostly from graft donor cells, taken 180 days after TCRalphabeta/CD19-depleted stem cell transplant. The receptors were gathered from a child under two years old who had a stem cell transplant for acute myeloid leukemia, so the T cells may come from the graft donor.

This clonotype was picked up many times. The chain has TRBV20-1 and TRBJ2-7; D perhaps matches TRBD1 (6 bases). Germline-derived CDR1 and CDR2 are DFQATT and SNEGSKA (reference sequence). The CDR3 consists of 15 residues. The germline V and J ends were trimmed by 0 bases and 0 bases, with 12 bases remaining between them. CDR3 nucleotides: TGCAGTGCTAGAGACGGACAGCTAAGCTCCTACGAGCAGTACTTC. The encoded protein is CSARDGQLSSYEQYF.

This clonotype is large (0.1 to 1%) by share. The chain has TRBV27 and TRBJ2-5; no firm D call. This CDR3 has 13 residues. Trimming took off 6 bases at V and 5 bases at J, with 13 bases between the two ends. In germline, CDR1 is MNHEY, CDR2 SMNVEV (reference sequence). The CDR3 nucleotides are TGTGCCAGCAGCCTCCCGGATGGGGAGACCCAGTACTTC. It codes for CASSLPDGETQYF.

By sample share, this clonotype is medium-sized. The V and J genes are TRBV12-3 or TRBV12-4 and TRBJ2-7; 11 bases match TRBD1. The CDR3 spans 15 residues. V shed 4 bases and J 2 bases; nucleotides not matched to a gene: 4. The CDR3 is CASSSGTGGTYEQYF. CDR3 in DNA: TGTGCCAGCAGTTCCGGGACAGGGGGGACCTACGAGCAGTACTTC.

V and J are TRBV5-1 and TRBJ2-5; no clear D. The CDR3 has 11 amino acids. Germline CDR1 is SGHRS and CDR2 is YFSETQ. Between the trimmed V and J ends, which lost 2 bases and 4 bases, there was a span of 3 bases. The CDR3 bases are TGCGCCAGCAGCTTCAGAGAGACCCAGTACTTC. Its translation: CASSFRETQYF. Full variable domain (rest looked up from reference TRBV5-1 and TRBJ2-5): KAGVTQTPRYLIKTRGQQVTLSCSPISGHRSVSWYQQTPGQGLQFLFEYFSETQRNKGNFPGRFSGRQFSNSRSEMNVSTLELGDSALYLCASSFRETQYFGPGTRLLVL.

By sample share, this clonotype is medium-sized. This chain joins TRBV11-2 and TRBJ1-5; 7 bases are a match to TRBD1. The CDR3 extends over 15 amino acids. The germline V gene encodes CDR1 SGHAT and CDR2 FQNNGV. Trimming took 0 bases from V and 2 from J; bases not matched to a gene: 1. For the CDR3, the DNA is TGTGCCAGCAGCTTAGATACAGGGGGCAATCAGCCCCAGCATTTT. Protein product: CASSLDTGGNQPQHF.

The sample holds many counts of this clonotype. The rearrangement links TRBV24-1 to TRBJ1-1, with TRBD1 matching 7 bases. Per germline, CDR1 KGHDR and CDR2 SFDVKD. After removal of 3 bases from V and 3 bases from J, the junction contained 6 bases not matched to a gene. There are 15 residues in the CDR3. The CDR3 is CATSDTRTGDTEAFF. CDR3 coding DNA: TGTGCCACCAGTGATACTCGGACAGGAGACACTGAAGCTTTCTTT.

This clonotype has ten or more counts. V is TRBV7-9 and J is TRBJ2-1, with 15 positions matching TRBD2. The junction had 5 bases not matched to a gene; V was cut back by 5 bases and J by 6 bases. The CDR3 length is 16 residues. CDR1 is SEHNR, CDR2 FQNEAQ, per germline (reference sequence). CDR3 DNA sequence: TGTGCCAGCAGCCCCGGACTAGCGGGAGGGGTCAATGAGCAGTTCTTC. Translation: CASSPGLAGGVNEQFF.

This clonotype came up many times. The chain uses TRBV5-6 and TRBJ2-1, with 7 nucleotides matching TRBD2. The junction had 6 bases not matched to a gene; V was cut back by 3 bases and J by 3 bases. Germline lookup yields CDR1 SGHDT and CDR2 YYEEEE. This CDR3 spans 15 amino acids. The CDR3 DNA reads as TGTGCCAGCAGCTACACGTCGGGGGGCTACAATGAGCAGTTCTTC. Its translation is CASSYTSGGYNEQFF.

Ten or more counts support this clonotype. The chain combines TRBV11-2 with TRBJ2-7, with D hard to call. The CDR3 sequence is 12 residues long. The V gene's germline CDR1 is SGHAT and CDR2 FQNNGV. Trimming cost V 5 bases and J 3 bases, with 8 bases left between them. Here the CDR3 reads CASSHSVYEQYF. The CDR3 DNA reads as TGTGCCAGCAGCCACAGTGTCTACGAGCAGTACTTC.

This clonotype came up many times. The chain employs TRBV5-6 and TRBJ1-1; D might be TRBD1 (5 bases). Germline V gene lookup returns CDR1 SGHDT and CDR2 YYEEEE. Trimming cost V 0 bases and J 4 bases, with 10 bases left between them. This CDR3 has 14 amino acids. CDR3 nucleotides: TGTGCCAGCAGCTTGGTAAGGGGCCTCACTGAAGCTTTCTTT. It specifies CASSLVRGLTEAFF.

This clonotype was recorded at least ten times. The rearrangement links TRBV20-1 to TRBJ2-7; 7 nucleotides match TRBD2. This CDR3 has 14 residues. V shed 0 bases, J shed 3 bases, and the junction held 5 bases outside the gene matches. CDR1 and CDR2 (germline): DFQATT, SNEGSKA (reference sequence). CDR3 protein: CSARDQRGFYEQYF. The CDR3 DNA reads TGCAGTGCTAGAGATCAGCGGGGATTCTACGAGCAGTACTTC.

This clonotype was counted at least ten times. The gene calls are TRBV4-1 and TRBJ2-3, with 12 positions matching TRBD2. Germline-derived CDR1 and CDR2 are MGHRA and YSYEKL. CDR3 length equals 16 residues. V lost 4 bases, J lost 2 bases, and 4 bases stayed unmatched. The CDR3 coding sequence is TGCGCCAGCAGCCGAGGACTAGCGGGGAACACAGATACGCAGTATTTT. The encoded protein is CASSRGLAGNTDTQYF.

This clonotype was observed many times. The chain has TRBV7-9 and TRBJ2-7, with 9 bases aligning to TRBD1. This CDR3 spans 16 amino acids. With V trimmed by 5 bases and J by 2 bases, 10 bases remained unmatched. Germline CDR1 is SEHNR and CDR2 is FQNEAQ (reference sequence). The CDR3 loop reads CASSVGPGQGPYEQYF. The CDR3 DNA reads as TGTGCCAGCAGCGTCGGTCCGGGACAGGGTCCCTACGAGCAGTACTTC. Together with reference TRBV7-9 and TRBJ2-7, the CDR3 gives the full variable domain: DTGVSQNPRHKITKRGQNVTFRCDPISEHNRLYWYRQTLGQGPEFLTYFQNEAQLEKSRLLSDRFSAERPKGSFSTLEIQRTEQGDSAMYLCASSVGPGQGPYEQYFGPGTRLTVT.

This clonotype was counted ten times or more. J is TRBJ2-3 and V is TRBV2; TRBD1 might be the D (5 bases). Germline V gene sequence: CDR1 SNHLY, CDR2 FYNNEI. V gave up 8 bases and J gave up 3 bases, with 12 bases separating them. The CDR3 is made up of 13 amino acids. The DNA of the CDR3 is TGTGCCAGCCGCAAGGGGCGGACAGATACGCAGTATTTT. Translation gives CASRKGRTDTQYF. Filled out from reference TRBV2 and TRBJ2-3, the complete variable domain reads EPEVTQTPSHQVTQMGQEVILRCVPISNHLYFYWYRQILGQKVEFLVSFYNNEISEKSEIFDDQFSVERPDGSNFTLKIRSTKLEDSAMYFCASRKGRTDTQYFGPGTRLTVL.

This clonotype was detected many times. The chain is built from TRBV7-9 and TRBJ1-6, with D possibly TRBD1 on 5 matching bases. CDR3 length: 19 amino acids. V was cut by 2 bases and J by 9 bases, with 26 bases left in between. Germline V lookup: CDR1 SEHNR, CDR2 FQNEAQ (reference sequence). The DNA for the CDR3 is TGTGCCAGCAGCTTAAGACTACTGTTCGGGACCAAAGGCGGTTCACCCCTCCACTTT. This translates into CASSLRLLFGTKGGSPLHF.

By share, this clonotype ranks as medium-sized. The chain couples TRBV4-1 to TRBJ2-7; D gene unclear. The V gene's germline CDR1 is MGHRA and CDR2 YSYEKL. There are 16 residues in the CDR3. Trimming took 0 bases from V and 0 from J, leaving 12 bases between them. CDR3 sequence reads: CASSQDFGPNSYEQYF. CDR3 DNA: TGCGCCAGCAGCCAAGATTTTGGGCCTAACTCCTACGAGCAGTACTTC.

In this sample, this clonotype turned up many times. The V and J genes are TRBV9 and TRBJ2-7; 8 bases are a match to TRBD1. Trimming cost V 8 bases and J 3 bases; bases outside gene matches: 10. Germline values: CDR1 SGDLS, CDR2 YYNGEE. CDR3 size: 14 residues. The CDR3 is CASSPGTGYYEQYF. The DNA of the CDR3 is TGTGCCAGTTCGCCCGGGACAGGATACTACGAGCAGTACTTC. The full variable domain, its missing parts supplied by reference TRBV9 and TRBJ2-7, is DSGVTQTPKHLITATGQRVTLRCSPRSGDLSVYWYQQSLDQGLQFLIQYYNGEERAKGNILERFSAQQFPDLHSELNLSSLELGDSALYFCASSPGTGYYEQYFGPGTRLTVT.

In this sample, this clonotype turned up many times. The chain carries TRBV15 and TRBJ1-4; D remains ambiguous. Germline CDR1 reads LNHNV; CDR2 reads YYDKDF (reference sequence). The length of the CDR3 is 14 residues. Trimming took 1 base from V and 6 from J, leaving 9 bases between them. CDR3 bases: TGTGCCACCAGCAGAGGGCAGGCTTATGAAAAACTGTTTTTT. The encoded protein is CATSRGQAYEKLFF. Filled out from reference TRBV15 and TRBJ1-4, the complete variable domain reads DAMVIQNPRYQVTQFGKPVTLSCSQTLNHNVMYWYQQKSSQAPKLLFHYYDKDFNNEADTPDNFQSRRPNTSFCFLDIRSPGLGDTAMYLCATSRGQAYEKLFFGSGTQLSVL.